This passage covers 32 T cell receptor beta chains from one sample sequenced in a study of PD-1 blockade in classical Hodgkin lymphoma. Clones were sequenced by immunoSEQ multiplex PCR, and TCRdb holds only the in-frame ones, with some missing. The table has over 80,000 clones, roughly 78% seen once. The time point denotes: cycle 4 day 1 (C4D1), after around six weeks of nivolumab. Relapses following autologous stem cell transplantation were seen in all patients, with brentuximab vedotin exposure varying. The sequencing here drew on peripheral blood mononuclear cells (PBMCs), taken before the fourth cycle of nivolumab. These receptors came from a human donor with classical Hodgkin lymphoma.

The rearrangement uses TRBV5-1 and TRBJ2-6; a weak D match, TRBD1 (6 bases). V lost 4 bases and J lost 0, with 11 bases in between. This CDR3 has 16 residues. The V gene's germline CDR1 is SGHRS and CDR2 YFSETQ. The CDR3 DNA is TGCGCCAGCAGCACAGGGTCCAGCTCTGGGGCCAACGTCCTGACTTTC. Translation: CASSTGSSSGANVLTF. The complete variable domain, with remaining parts taken from reference TRBV5-1 and TRBJ2-6, reads KAGVTQTPRYLIKTRGQQVTLSCSPISGHRSVSWYQQTPGQGLQFLFEYFSETQRNKGNFPGRFSGRQFSNSRSEMNVSTLELGDSALYLCASSTGSSSGANVLTFGAGSRLTVL.

The rearrangement uses TRBV9 and TRBJ2-5; weak D call: TRBD2 (5 bases). The CDR3 has 14 residues. Trimming took off 0 bases at V and 2 bases at J, with 8 bases between the two ends. Looked up from germline, CDR1 is SGDLS and CDR2 is YYNGEE. The CDR3 region has the DNA TGTGCCAGCAGCGTAGGACTACAGCAAGAGACCCAGTACTTC. Protein: CASSVGLQQETQYF.

V usage is TRBV6-1 and J usage is TRBJ1-1; 10 bases map to TRBD1. The CDR3 is 13 amino acids. The V gene's germline CDR1 is MNHNS and CDR2 SASEGT. The V segment lost 10 bases and the J segment 7 bases; nucleotides outside the gene matches: 9. This CDR3 reads CATQTGGANEAFF. CDR3 nucleotide sequence: TGTGCCACCCAGACAGGGGGCGCGAATGAAGCTTTCTTT.

The chain uses TRBV5-6 and TRBJ1-1; D is perhaps TRBD1 (6 bases). V lost 4 bases to trimming and J lost 4 bases, with 17 bases between them. In germline, CDR1 is SGHDT, CDR2 YYEEEE. The CDR3 sequence is 15 residues long. CDR3 residues: CASSGTPQRGTEAFF. In DNA, the CDR3 is TGTGCCAGCAGCGGGACACCACAGAGGGGCACTGAAGCTTTCTTT.

This clone has a handful of counts. V gene TRBV5-5 combines with J gene TRBJ2-2; D may correspond to TRBD1 or TRBD2 (5 bases each). The CDR3 spans 15 residues. V was trimmed by 1 base and J by 5 bases, leaving 12 bases between them. CDR1 SGHKS and CDR2 YYEKEE come from the germline V gene (reference sequence). The CDR3, as DNA: TGTGCCAGCAGCTTGAGAGGGGTAGGGACCGGGGAGCTGTTTTTT. Its protein is CASSLRGVGTGELFF.

The gene calls are TRBV10-1 and TRBJ2-3; either TRBD1 or TRBD2 may supply D (6 bases each). Germline V gene sequence: CDR1 WNHNN, CDR2 SYGVQD (reference sequence). The V gene lost 0 bases and the J gene lost 5 bases, with 12 bases spanning the gap. The CDR3 has 15 residues. The CDR3, as DNA: TGCGCCAGCAGTGAGTCGACGGGGGCGAAAGATACGCAGTATTTT. This translates into CASSESTGAKDTQYF.

This chain uses TRBV10-3 with TRBJ2-1; D is unresolved. Germline V CDR1 and CDR2: ENHRY, SYGVKD. The CDR3 has 12 residues. The V end lost 6 bases, the J end lost 8 bases, and 11 bases lay between the germline ends. The chain's CDR3 is CAISPRQDEQFF. The CDR3 DNA reads as TGTGCCATCAGCCCCCGTCAAGATGAGCAGTTCTTC.

The chain couples TRBV5-1 to TRBJ2-5; D call uncertain. Trimming left V 0 bases short and J 4 bases short, with 10 bases between. The CDR3 is 14 amino acids. CDR1 and CDR2 (germline): SGHRS, YFSETQ. The CDR3 DNA is TGCGCCAGCAGCTTGGCCCAGACTGGAGAGACCCAGTACTTC. Encoded protein: CASSLAQTGETQYF. Using reference TRBV5-1 and TRBJ2-5 for the parts outside the CDR3, the full variable domain is KAGVTQTPRYLIKTRGQQVTLSCSPISGHRSVSWYQQTPGQGLQFLFEYFSETQRNKGNFPGRFSGRQFSNSRSEMNVSTLELGDSALYLCASSLAQTGETQYFGPGTRLLVL.

This chain links TRBV28 with TRBJ2-1; the match to TRBD2 covers 13 bases. The CDR3 runs to 14 residues. V dropped 5 bases and J dropped 9; count of bases not matched to a gene: 4. In germline, CDR1 is MDHEN, CDR2 SYDVKM. The CDR3 nucleotides read TGTGCCAGCAGTACTAGCGGGAGGGCCCTTGAGCAGTTCTTC. Amino acids: CASSTSGRALEQFF.

The chain has TRBV28 and TRBJ2-7, with 15 bases aligning to TRBD2. Per the germline V gene, CDR1 is MDHEN and CDR2 is SYDVKM. This CDR3 region has 15 residues. V lost 6 bases to trimming and J lost 3 bases; unmatched junction nucleotides: 3. The CDR3 is CASRTGLAGGYEQYF. The CDR3 region has the DNA TGTGCCAGCAGAACGGGACTAGCGGGAGGCTACGAGCAGTACTTC.

This chain connects TRBV19 to TRBJ2-7; D not certain. CDR3 length: 13 residues. Germline V gives CDR1 LNHDA, CDR2 SQIVND (reference sequence). Deletions cut 2 bases from V and 7 bases from J, with 12 bases between. CDR3 bases: TGTGCCAGTAGTATACGCGACCCCAAGGAGCAGTACTTC. Protein product: CASSIRDPKEQYF. The complete variable domain, with remaining parts taken from reference TRBV19 and TRBJ2-7, reads DGGITQSPKYLFRKEGQNVTLSCEQNLNHDAMYWYRQDPGQGLRLIYYSQIVNDFQKGDIAEGYSVSREKKESFPLTVTSAQKNPTAFYLCASSIRDPKEQYFGPGTRLTVT.

V is TRBV5-1 and J is TRBJ2-7, with 9 bases that match TRBD1. The length of the CDR3 is 14 residues. Germline CDR1 reads SGHRS; CDR2 reads YFSETQ. Trimming took 3 bases from V and 4 from J; bases not matched to a gene: 5. This CDR3 is CASSWGQGDYEQYF. The CDR3 DNA reads TGCGCCAGCAGCTGGGGACAGGGCGATTACGAGCAGTACTTC.

The chain carries TRBV6-5 and TRBJ1-1, with no clear D. The germline gives CDR1 MNHEY, CDR2 SVGAGI. The V gene lost 5 bases and the J gene lost 0 bases, with 4 bases spanning the gap. The CDR3 extends over 12 amino acids. CDR3 nucleotide sequence: TGTGCCAGCAGTCAGATGAACACTGAAGCTTTCTTT. Encoded protein: CASSQMNTEAFF.

This sequence joins TRBV7-2 and TRBJ1-4; D perhaps matches TRBD1 (5 bases). There are 13 residues in the CDR3. Deletions cut 2 bases from V and 8 bases from J, with 9 bases between. Germline CDR1 SGHTA, CDR2 FQGNSA. The CDR3 region has the DNA TGTGCCAGCAGCTTACCGGGGCTAGAAAAACTGTTTTTT. Translation gives CASSLPGLEKLFF. Looking up the rest from reference TRBV7-2 and TRBJ1-4 gives the full variable domain: GAGVSQSPSNKVTEKGKDVELRCDPISGHTALYWYRQSLGQGLEFLIYFQGNSAPDKSGLPSDRFSAERTGGSVSTLTIQRTQQEDSAVYLCASSLPGLEKLFFGSGTQLSVL.

This clone was picked up one time. This sequence joins TRBV6-5 and TRBJ1-1; the D gene is possibly TRBD1 (5 bases). CDR1 is MNHEY, CDR2 SVGAGI, per germline. Trimming removed 0 bases from V and 5 bases from J, with 10 bases in between. The CDR3 consists of 14 residues. The CDR3 DNA reads TGTGCCAGCAGTTACTCGAATGGGGGGACTGAAGCTTTCTTT. The encoded protein is CASSYSNGGTEAFF.

This clone was seen only a few times. The V call is TRBV4-3, the J call TRBJ1-5; D is undetermined. V was shortened by 0 bases and J by 5 bases, with 11 bases between the two germline ends. CDR3 length: 15 amino acids. Germline V gene lookup returns CDR1 LGHNA and CDR2 YSLEER. Written as DNA, the CDR3 is TGCGCCAGCAGCCAAGATTGGGGATTTGATCAGCCCCAGCATTTT. Amino acid sequence: CASSQDWGFDQPQHF.

This chain joins TRBV6-1 and TRBJ2-3; D is uncertain. This CDR3 contains 16 residues. CDR1 is MNHNS, CDR2 SASEGT, per germline. V lost 0 bases to trimming and J lost 0 bases, with 10 bases between them. CDR3 in DNA: TGTGCCAGCAGTGAAGCCTTGCGATCTAGCACAGATACGCAGTATTTT. It yields the protein CASSEALRSSTDTQYF.

The gene calls are TRBV19 and TRBJ2-3; D might be TRBD1 or TRBD2, each matching 5 bases. The V gene lost 4 bases and the J gene lost 0 bases, with 8 bases spanning the gap. Germline assignment: CDR1 LNHDA and CDR2 SQIVND (reference sequence). There are 14 residues in the CDR3. The CDR3 is CASSKWDSTDTQYF. CDR3 nucleotides: TGTGCCAGTAGTAAATGGGACAGCACAGATACGCAGTATTTT.

V and J are TRBV10-3 and TRBJ2-5, with D tentatively TRBD1 (6 bases). V was pared by 4 bases and J by 3 bases, with 6 bases between. This CDR3 contains 12 residues. Germline V gene data show CDR1 as ENHRY and CDR2 as SYGVKD. The CDR3 spells CAISGTEETQYF. CDR3 nucleotide sequence: TGTGCCATCAGTGGGACAGAAGAGACCCAGTACTTC.

The rearrangement links TRBV18 to TRBJ1-4; 8 nucleotides line up with TRBD1. The germline CDR1 and CDR2 sequences are KGHSH and LQKENI. V gave up 4 bases and J gave up 6 bases; unmatched junction bases: 19. The CDR3 consists of 19 residues. This CDR3 is CASSQSRSLTGVEDEKLFF. CDR3 coding DNA: TGTGCCAGCTCACAATCCCGCTCGCTGACAGGGGTAGAGGATGAAAAACTGTTTTTT. Based on the CDR3 plus reference TRBV18 and TRBJ1-4, the full variable domain is NAGVMQNPRHLVRRRGQEARLRCSPMKGHSHVYWYRQLPEEGLKFMVYLQKENIIDESGMPKERFSAEFPKEGPSILRIQQVVRGDSAAYFCASSQSRSLTGVEDEKLFFGSGTQLSVL.

This clone was observed a few times. The chain recombines TRBV19 with TRBJ1-1; D call uncertain. Germline V gene sequence: CDR1 LNHDA, CDR2 SQIVND (reference sequence). V was pared by 8 bases and J by 8 bases, with 9 bases between. The CDR3 is made up of 10 amino acids. The CDR3: CASRDTEAFF. The CDR3 DNA reads as TGTGCCAGTCGCGATACCGAAGCTTTCTTT.

The V gene is TRBV29-1, the J gene TRBJ2-7; D uncertain. The germline V gene encodes CDR1 SQVTM and CDR2 ANQGSEA. The length of the CDR3 is 11 residues. V dropped 3 bases and J dropped 2 bases, with 5 bases sitting between them. This CDR3 reads CSVEETYEQYF. DNA of the CDR3: TGCAGCGTTGAGGAGACCTACGAGCAGTACTTC.

DNA of the CDR3: TGTGCCAGCAGCAAGGGGGGAACAGGGGGCTCAACTAATGAAAAACTGTTTTTT. Encoded protein: CASSKGGTGGSTNEKLFF. The rearrangement links TRBV7-9 to TRBJ1-4, with 9 bases fitting TRBD1. Germline CDR1 reads SEHNR; CDR2 reads FQNEAQ (reference sequence). The CDR3 has 18 residues. The V and J ends lost 5 bases and 0 bases, in that order; junction bases with no gene match: 10.

The CDR3 bases are TGCGCCAGCACTCATAGGGGGGATTCACCCCTCCACTTT. This encodes CASTHRGDSPLHF. V is TRBV5-1 and J is TRBJ1-6; possibly TRBD1 for D (6 bases). The germline V and J ends were trimmed by 6 bases and 8 bases, with 12 bases remaining between them. CDR1 is SGHRS, CDR2 YFSETQ, per germline. The CDR3 runs to 13 residues. The full variable domain, completed using reference TRBV5-1 and TRBJ1-6, is KAGVTQTPRYLIKTRGQQVTLSCSPISGHRSVSWYQQTPGQGLQFLFEYFSETQRNKGNFPGRFSGRQFSNSRSEMNVSTLELGDSALYLCASTHRGDSPLHFGNGTRLTVT.

The J gene is TRBJ1-1, the V gene TRBV29-1; no clear D gene. CDR1 and CDR2 from the germline V gene are SQVTM and ANQGSEA. The CDR3 sequence is 12 residues long. V dropped 5 bases and J dropped 4 bases, with 11 bases sitting between them. DNA of the CDR3: TGCAGCGTTATGGACGACCGCACTGAAGCTTTCTTT. The encoded protein is CSVMDDRTEAFF.

The chain combines TRBV2 with TRBJ2-3, with D perhaps TRBD2 (6 bases). V lost 4 bases and J 6 bases, leaving 11 bases between the germline ends. Germline loops: CDR1 SNHLY, CDR2 FYNNEI. The CDR3 is 13 amino acids. This chain's CDR3 is CASSVEGPDTQYF. The CDR3 coding sequence is TGTGCCAGCAGTGTGGAGGGGCCGGATACGCAGTATTTT. Full variable domain (remainder filled in from reference TRBV2 and TRBJ2-3): EPEVTQTPSHQVTQMGQEVILRCVPISNHLYFYWYRQILGQKVEFLVSFYNNEISEKSEIFDDQFSVERPDGSNFTLKIRSTKLEDSAMYFCASSVEGPDTQYFGPGTRLTVL.

J is TRBJ2-4 and V is TRBV29-1; 9 bases fit TRBD2. Germline loops: CDR1 SQVTM, CDR2 ANQGSEA. The CDR3 runs to 13 residues. V was clipped by 6 bases and J by 6 bases; unmatched bases: 6. The CDR3 region is CSVLLAGRNIQYF. In DNA, the CDR3 is TGCAGCGTGCTTCTAGCGGGAAGAAACATTCAGTACTTC.

The genes are TRBV2 and TRBJ2-2; D is possibly TRBD2 (6 bases). This CDR3 has 16 amino acids. The germline V gene has CDR1 SNHLY and CDR2 FYNNEI. The V end was cut by 7 bases, the J end by 1 base, with 16 bases between. The CDR3 DNA follows: TGTGCCAGCATTGGGGGGAGGTTCGGGAACACCGGGGAGCTGTTTTTT. This sequence encodes CASIGGRFGNTGELFF.

The V and J genes are TRBV7-6 and TRBJ2-7; 10 nucleotides match TRBD2. CDR3 size: 15 residues. V was clipped by 5 bases and J by 2 bases; unmatched bases: 6. Germline V CDR1 and CDR2: SGHVS, FNYEAQ. CDR3 in amino acids: CASSASGSRAYEQYF. The CDR3 DNA reads TGTGCCAGCAGCGCTAGCGGGAGTCGGGCCTACGAGCAGTACTTC.

This rearrangement joins TRBV13 to TRBJ2-3; 8 nucleotides agree with TRBD2. This CDR3 has 17 residues. V dropped 5 bases and J dropped 5; count of bases not matched to a gene: 15. Germline V gene lookup returns CDR1 PRHDT and CDR2 FYEKMQ (reference sequence). In nucleotides, the CDR3 is TGTGCCAGCAGCCGTTCTTCGGGGGGGCCTGAGGGAGATACGCAGTATTTT. Amino acids: CASSRSSGGPEGDTQYF.

The chain combines TRBV21-1 with TRBJ1-3; TRBD1 is the table's D call and was not checked against the DNA. TRBV21-1 has pseudogene status. CDR3 size: 14 residues. CDR3 loop: CASTPGLHGNTIYF. CDR3 DNA sequence: TGTGCCAGCACCCCAGGCCTCCATGGAAACACCATATATTTT.

This clone was observed a handful of times. V and J are TRBV4-2 and TRBJ1-2; unclear D gene. Trimming shortened V by 1 base and J by 6 bases, and 9 bases separated the two germline ends. This CDR3 has 13 residues. Germline V CDR1 and CDR2: LGHNA, YNFKEQ. In DNA form, the CDR3 reads TGTGCCAGCAGCCAAGGTAACCGGGATGGCTACACCTTC. It translates to CASSQGNRDGYTF.